What follows are 8 T cell receptor beta chains derived from one specimen sequenced in a study of T cell responses to AZD1222 COVID-19 vaccine. Libraries were prepared by immunoSEQ multiplex PCR; TCRdb keeps only in-frame clonotypes and omits some of them. In the table there are about 67,000 clones, 83% of which are singletons. The sample was peripheral blood, taken 28 days after the second AZD1222 dose. Receptors originate from an adult who received the AZD1222 COVID-19 vaccine.

The J gene is TRBJ1-4, the V gene TRBV29-1; D is ambiguous. There are 14 residues in the CDR3. Trimming left V 0 bases short and J 10 bases short, with 15 bases between. CDR1 is SQVTM, CDR2 ANQGSEA, per germline. CDR3 in DNA: TGCAGCGTTGAAGATTCACCGGGCTGGGGAAAACTGTTTTTT. Its protein product is CSVEDSPGWGKLFF.

V is TRBV4-2 and J is TRBJ2-2, with D maybe TRBD1 (5 bases). Germline CDR1 and CDR2: LGHNA and YNFKEQ. This CDR3 region has 14 residues. V lost 0 bases and J 7 bases, leaving 9 bases between the germline ends. The CDR3 is CASSQEGVGGELFF. CDR3 in DNA: TGTGCCAGCAGCCAAGAAGGGGTTGGCGGGGAGCTGTTTTTT.

The chain links TRBV14 to TRBJ1-5; unclear D gene. The ends were cut back, 1 base at V and 2 bases at J, with 12 bases in the middle. The CDR3 runs 16 residues. CDR1 and CDR2 (germline): SGHDN, FVKESK. In DNA, the CDR3 is TGTGCCAGCAGCCAAGCGGTTAAGGATCGCAATCAGCCCCAGCATTTT. Translating gives CASSQAVKDRNQPQHF.

This clone showed up just once. The chain recombines TRBV5-1 with TRBJ1-4, with 7 positions matching TRBD1. V trimming: 3 bases; J trimming: 7 bases; junction bases outside the gene matches: 12. The germline CDR1 and CDR2 sequences are SGHRS and YFSETQ. This CDR3 has 16 residues. CDR3 in amino acids: CASSWTTGSGSEKLFF. The CDR3, as DNA: TGCGCCAGCAGCTGGACGACAGGGTCGGGTTCTGAAAAACTGTTTTTT.

The V gene is TRBV6-6, the J gene TRBJ1-3, with D uncertain. Per the germline V gene, CDR1 is MNHNY and CDR2 is SVGAGI (reference sequence). V was pared by 6 bases and J by 0 bases, with 12 bases between. CDR3 size: 15 residues. CDR3 DNA: TGTGCCAGCAGAGAGGACGGTGGCTCTGGAAACACCATATATTTT. Its translation: CASREDGGSGNTIYF.

CDR3 DNA: TGTGCCAGTGGAGGGGGACAGGGGGGAACCGGGGAGCTGTTTTTT. Amino acids: CASGGGQGGTGELFF. The genes are TRBV7-2 and TRBJ2-2; 11 bases agree with TRBD1. The V gene's germline CDR1 is SGHTA and CDR2 FQGNSA. V dropped 9 bases and J dropped 5; count of bases not matched to a gene: 8. The CDR3 has 15 residues.

V is TRBV3-1 (or the pseudogene TRBV3-2) and J is TRBJ2-3, with 9 bases lining up with TRBD1. The CDR3 totals 15 residues. Germline CDR1 reads LGHDT; CDR2 reads YNNKEL (reference sequence). J lost 1 base, V lost 4 bases, and 3 bases had no gene match. CDR3: CASSPWDRGTDTQYF. CDR3 DNA: TGTGCCAGCAGCCCTTGGGACAGGGGCACAGATACGCAGTATTTT.

This clone was found once. V gene TRBV18 combines with J gene TRBJ1-3; 8 bases align to TRBD1. The CDR3 has 16 residues. The V segment lost 3 bases and the J segment 0 bases; nucleotides outside the gene matches: 4. Per the germline V gene, CDR1 is KGHSH and CDR2 is LQKENI. In DNA, the CDR3 is TGTGCCAGCTCACCTATACAGGGGGGCTCTGGAAACACCATATATTTT. As protein: CASSPIQGGSGNTIYF.